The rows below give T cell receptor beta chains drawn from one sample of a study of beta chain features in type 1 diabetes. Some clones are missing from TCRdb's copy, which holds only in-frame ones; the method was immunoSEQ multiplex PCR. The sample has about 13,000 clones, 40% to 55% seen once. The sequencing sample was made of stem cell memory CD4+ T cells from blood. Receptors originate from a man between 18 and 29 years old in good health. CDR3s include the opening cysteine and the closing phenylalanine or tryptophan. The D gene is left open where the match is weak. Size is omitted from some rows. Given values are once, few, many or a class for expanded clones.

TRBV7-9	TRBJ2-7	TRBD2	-	CASSLVAGPYEQYF	TGTGCCAGCAGCTTAGTAGCGGGGCCCTACGAGCAGTACTTC
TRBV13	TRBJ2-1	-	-	CASSLTTGSSYNEQFF	TGTGCCAGCAGCCTTACAACAGGGAGCTCCTACAATGAGCAGTTCTTC
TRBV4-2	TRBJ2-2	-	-	CASSQERQNTGELFF	TGTGCCAGCAGCCAAGAGCGGCAGAACACCGGGGAGCTGTTTTTT
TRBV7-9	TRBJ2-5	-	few	CASSLPGLGPVETQYF	TGTGCCAGCAGCTTACCGGGACTGGGCCCTGTTGAGACCCAGTACTTC
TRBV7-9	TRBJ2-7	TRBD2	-	CASRPLADLYEQYF	TGTGCCAGCAGGCCCCTAGCGGACCTCTACGAGCAGTACTTC
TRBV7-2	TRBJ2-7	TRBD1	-	CASSSGQINFYEQYF	TGTGCCAGCAGCTCGGGACAGATAAACTTCTACGAGCAGTACTTC
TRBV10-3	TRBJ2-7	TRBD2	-	CAISRLAGGTYEQYF	TGTGCCATCAGCAGACTAGCGGGGGGAACCTACGAGCAGTACTTC
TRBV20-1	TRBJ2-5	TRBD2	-	CGGLGATQYF	TGCGGGGGACTAGGGGCGACCCAGTACTTC
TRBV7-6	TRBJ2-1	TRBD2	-	CASSPSGTSGGPWNEQFF	TGTGCCAGCAGCCCATCCGGGACTAGCGGGGGGCCTTGGAATGAGCAGTTCTTC
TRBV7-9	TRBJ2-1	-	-	CASSVGHEGNEQFF	TGTGCCAGCAGCGTGGGACATGAGGGCAATGAGCAGTTCTTC
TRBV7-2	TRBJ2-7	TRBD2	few	CASSFQRGDLWEQYF	TGTGCCAGCAGCTTCCAGCGGGGGGACCTCTGGGAGCAGTACTTC